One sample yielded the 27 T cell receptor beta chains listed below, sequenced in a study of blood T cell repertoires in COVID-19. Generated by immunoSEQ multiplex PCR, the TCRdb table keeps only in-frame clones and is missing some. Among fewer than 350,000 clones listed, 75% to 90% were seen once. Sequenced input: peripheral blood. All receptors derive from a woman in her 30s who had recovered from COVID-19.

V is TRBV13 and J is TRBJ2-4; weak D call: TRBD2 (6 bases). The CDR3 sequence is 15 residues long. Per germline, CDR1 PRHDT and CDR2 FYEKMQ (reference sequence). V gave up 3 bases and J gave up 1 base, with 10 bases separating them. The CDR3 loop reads CASSFRGNAKNIQYF. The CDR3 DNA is TGTGCCAGCAGCTTCCGGGGGAACGCCAAAAACATTCAGTACTTC.

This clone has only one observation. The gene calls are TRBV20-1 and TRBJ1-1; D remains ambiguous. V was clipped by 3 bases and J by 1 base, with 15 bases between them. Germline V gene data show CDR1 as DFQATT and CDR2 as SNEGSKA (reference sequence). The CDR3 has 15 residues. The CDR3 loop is CSASPLSTPNTEAFF. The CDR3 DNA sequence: TGCAGTGCTAGTCCCCTCAGTACGCCGAACACTGAAGCTTTCTTT.

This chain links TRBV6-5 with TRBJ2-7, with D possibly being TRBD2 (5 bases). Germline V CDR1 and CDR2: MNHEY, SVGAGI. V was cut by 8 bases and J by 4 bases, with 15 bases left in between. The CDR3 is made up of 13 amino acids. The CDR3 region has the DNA TGTGCCAGCTCAGCGGACGGTCGGTACGAGCAGTACTTC. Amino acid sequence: CASSADGRYEQYF.

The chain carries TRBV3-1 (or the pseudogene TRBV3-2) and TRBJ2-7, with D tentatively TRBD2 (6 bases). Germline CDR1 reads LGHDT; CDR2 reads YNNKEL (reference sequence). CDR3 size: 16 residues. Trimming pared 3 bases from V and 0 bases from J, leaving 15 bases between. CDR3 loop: CASSQERRDFSYEQYF. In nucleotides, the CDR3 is TGTGCCAGCAGCCAGGAGCGCAGGGACTTCTCCTACGAGCAGTACTTC.

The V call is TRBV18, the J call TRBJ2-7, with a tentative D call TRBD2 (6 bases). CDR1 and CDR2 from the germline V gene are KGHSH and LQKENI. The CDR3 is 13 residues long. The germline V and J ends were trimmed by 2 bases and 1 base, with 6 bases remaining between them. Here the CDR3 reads CASSPGRSYEQYF. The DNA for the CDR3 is TGTGCCAGCTCACCAGGGAGGTCCTACGAGCAGTACTTC.

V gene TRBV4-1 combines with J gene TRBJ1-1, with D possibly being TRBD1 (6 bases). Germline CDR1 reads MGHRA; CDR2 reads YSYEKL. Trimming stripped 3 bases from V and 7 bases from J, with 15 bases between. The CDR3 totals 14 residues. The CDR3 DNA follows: TGCGCCAGCAGCCATGGGGGGGCGTATCTTGAAGCTTTCTTT. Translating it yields CASSHGGAYLEAFF.

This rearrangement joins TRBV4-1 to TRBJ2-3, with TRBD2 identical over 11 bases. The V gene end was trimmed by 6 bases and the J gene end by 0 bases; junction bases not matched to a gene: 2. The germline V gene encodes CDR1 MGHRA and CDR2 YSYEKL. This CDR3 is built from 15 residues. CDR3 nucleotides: TGCGCCAGCAGGCCTAGCGGGGGGAGCACAGATACGCAGTATTTT. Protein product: CASRPSGGSTDTQYF.

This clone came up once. CDR3 residues: CASSIGDRRGPDTQYF. The CDR3 DNA reads TGTGCCAGTAGTATAGGAGACCGGCGGGGCCCAGATACGCAGTATTTT. This chain joins TRBV19 and TRBJ2-3, with a possible D match to TRBD2 (6 bases). CDR3 size: 16 residues. Trimming took 1 base from V and 4 from J, leaving 15 bases between them. Germline assignment: CDR1 LNHDA and CDR2 SQIVND (reference sequence).

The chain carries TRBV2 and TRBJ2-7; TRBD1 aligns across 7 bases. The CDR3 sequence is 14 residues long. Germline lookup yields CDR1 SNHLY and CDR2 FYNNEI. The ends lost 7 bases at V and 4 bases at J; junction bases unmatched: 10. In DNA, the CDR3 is TGTGCCAGCAACGCACCGGGACAGAGATACGAGCAGTACTTC. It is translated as CASNAPGQRYEQYF.

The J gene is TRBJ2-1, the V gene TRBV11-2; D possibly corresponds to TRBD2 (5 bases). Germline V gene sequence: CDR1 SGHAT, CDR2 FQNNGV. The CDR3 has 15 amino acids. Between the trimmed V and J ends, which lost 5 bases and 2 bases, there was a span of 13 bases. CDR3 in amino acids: CASSLRVATYNEQFF. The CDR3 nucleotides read TGTGCCAGCAGCCTGCGGGTAGCCACCTACAATGAGCAGTTCTTC.

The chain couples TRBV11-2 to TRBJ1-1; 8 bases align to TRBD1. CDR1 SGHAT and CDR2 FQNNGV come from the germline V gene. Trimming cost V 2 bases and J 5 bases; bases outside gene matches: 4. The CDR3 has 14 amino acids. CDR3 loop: CASSLWTGRTEAFF. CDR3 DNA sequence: TGTGCCAGCAGCTTATGGACAGGGAGGACTGAAGCTTTCTTT. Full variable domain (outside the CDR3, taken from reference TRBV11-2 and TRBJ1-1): EAGVAQSPRYKIIEKRQSVAFWCNPISGHATLYWYQQILGQGPKLLIQFQNNGVVDDSQLPKDRFSAERLKGVDSTLKIQPAKLEDSAVYLCASSLWTGRTEAFFGQGTRLTVV.

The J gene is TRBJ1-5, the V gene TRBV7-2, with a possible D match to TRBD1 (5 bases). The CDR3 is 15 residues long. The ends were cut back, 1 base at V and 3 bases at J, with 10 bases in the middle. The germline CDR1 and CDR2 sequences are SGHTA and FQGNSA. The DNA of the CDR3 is TGTGCCAGCAGCTTAGAACCAGGGAACAATCAGCCCCAGCATTTT. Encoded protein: CASSLEPGNNQPQHF.

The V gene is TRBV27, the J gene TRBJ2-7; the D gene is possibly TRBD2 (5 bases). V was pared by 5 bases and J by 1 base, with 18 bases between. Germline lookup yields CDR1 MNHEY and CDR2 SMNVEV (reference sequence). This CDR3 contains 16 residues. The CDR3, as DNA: TGTGCCAGCAGTCCAAGAGGTCCGGGAACATCCTACGAGCAGTACTTC. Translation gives CASSPRGPGTSYEQYF.

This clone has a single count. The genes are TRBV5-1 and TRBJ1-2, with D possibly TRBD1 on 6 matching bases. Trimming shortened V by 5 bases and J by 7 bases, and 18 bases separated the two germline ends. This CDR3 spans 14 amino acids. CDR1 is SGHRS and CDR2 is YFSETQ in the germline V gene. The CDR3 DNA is TGCGCCAGCAGGACCCTACAGGGAAGAGTTGGCTACACCTTC. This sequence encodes CASRTLQGRVGYTF.

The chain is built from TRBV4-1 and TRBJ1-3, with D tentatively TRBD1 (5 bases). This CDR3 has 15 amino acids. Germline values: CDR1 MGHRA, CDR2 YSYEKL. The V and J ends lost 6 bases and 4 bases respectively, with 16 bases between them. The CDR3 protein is CASSYRQSLGNTIYF. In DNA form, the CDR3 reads TGCGCCAGCAGTTACCGACAGTCGCTCGGAAACACCATATATTTT.

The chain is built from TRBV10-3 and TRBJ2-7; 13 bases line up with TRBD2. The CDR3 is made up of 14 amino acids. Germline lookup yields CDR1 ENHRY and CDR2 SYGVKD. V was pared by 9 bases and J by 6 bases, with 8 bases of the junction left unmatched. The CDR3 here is CAIKEGLAGSEQYF. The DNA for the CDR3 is TGTGCCATTAAAGAGGGACTAGCGGGAAGCGAGCAGTACTTC.

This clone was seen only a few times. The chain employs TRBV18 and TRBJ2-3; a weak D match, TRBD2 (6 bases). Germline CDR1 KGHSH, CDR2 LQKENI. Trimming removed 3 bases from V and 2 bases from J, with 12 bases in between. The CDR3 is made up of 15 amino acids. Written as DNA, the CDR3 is TGTGCCAGCTCACCCCCTGGGGGGAACACAGATACGCAGTATTTT. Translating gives CASSPPGGNTDTQYF.

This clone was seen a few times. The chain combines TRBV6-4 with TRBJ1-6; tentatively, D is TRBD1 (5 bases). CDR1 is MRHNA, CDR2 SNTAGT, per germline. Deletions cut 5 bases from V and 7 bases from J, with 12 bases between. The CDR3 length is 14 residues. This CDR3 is CASSLSPGNSPLHF. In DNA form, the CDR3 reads TGTGCCAGCAGTCTCTCGCCAGGGAATTCACCCCTCCACTTT.

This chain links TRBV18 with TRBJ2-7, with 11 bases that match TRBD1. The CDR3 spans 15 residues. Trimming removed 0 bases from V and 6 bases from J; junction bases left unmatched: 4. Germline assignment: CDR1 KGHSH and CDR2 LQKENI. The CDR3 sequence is CASSPPGDRGIEQYF. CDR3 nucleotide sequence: TGTGCCAGCTCACCACCGGGGGACAGGGGGATCGAGCAGTACTTC.

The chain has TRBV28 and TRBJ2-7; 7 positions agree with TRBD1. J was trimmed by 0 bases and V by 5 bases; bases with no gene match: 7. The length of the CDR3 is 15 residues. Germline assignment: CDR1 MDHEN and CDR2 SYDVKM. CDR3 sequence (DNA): TGTGCCAGCAGTCCCCCCGGGACAGCCTCCTACGAGCAGTACTTC. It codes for CASSPPGTASYEQYF.

Here the CDR3 reads CASGGYYEQYF. In DNA, the CDR3 is TGTGCCAGCGGAGGCTACTACGAGCAGTACTTC. The chain joins TRBV28 to TRBJ2-7; tentative D call: TRBD2 (5 bases). Germline values: CDR1 MDHEN, CDR2 SYDVKM. The V end was cut by 8 bases, the J end by 3 bases, with 8 bases between. The CDR3 spans 11 residues.

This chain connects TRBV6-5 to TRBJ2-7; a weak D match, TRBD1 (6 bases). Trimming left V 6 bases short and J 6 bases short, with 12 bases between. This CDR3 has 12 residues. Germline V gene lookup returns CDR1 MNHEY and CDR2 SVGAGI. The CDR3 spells CASSGTGSEQYF. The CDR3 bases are TGTGCCAGCAGCGGAACAGGGAGCGAGCAGTACTTC.

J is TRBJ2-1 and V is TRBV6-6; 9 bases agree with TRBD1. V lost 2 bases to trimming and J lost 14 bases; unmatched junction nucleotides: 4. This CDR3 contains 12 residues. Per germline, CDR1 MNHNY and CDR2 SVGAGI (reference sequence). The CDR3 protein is CASSYSRDREFF. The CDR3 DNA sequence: TGTGCCAGCAGTTACAGCCGGGACAGGGAGTTCTTC.

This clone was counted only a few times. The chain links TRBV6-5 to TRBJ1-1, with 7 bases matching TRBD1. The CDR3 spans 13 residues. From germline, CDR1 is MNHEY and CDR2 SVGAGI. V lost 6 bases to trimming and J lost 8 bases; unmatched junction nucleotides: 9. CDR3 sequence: CASSYRDSREAFF. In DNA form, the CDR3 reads TGTGCCAGCAGCTACCGGGACAGCCGAGAAGCTTTCTTT.

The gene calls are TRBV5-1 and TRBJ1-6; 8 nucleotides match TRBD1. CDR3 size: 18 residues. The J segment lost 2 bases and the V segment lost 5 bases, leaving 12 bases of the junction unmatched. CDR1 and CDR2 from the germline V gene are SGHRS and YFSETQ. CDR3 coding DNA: TGCGCCAGCAGACGTGACGGAGGACAGGGAACCTATAATTCACCCCTCCACTTT. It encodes CASRRDGGQGTYNSPLHF.

The CDR3 loop reads CASSLGTADNSPLHF. The DNA of the CDR3 is TGCGCCAGCAGCTTGGGGACAGCCGATAATTCACCCCTCCACTTT. J is TRBJ1-6 and V is TRBV5-1; D is possibly TRBD1 (6 bases). Germline lookup yields CDR1 SGHRS and CDR2 YFSETQ. V gave up 0 bases and J gave up 5 bases, with 9 bases separating them. CDR3 length: 15 amino acids.

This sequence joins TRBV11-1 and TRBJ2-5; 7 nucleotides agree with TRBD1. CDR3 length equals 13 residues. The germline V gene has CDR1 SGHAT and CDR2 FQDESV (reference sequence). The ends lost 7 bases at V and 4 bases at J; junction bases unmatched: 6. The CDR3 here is CASTPTGVETQYF. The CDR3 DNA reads TGTGCCAGCACCCCTACAGGGGTAGAGACCCAGTACTTC.